What follows describes a single T cell receptor beta chain. This clone's antigen is unknown. Qualities for individual bases were not recorded, and no much larger clone is one base off. The data originate from a study of brain T cells in children with intractable seizures (dated by TCRdb to the early 2020s). For the wider study: Resected brain tissue from about 50 pediatric epilepsy surgery cases was first screened for immune gene transcripts using a NanoString immunology panel. Among the approximately 12 selected surgery cases, eight also had pre-surgery blood sequenced, leaving four with brain tissue only. On the study overall, not on this receptor specifically: Viral specificity was inferred only from CDR3 sequence similarity, and patients' HCMV serostatus was unknown. Because pre- and post-surgery blood were sequenced to different depths, clones absent from the pre-surgery sample may reflect undersampling.

TCR beta chain sequences were generated from genomic DNA using the immunoSEQ assay. On the authors' methods: CDR3 sequences that did not begin with the conserved framework cysteine at position 104 were removed by hand. To get clonality, the normalized Shannon's Diversity Index was subtracted from one, giving values from 0 (maximal diversity) to 1 (oligoclonal). Chi-squared comparison-of-proportions tests were used to check whether the frequency of the same CDR3 differed between samples, for example brain versus blood. Public clonotypes were identified by searching immuneACCESS, and similarity to known antiviral clonotypes was assessed with the VDJdb browser. Drawn from immuneACCESS, this table holds only the in-frame rearrangements with V and J called that TCRdb kept. Clones are partly lost; checked studies trace under half to an unresolved V gene and leave the rest unexplained. The V and J calls and clone size were taken over from that table, and D and trimming were inferred from the DNA. Within this sample are about 340,000 clones, with about 94% of them counted one time only. Of the sample, around 5% is held by the ten largest clones.

Trimming costs V 3 bases and J 0 bases, and their ends lie 5 bases apart. CDR3 length: 13 amino acids, cysteine to phenylalanine. Solely the CDR3 DNA is kept, with 39 bases framed from the first base. The germline V gene (reference sequence) supplies CDR1 LNHDA and CDR2 SQIVND. In the paper's terms, the time point label means: blood from clinic visit 5 months post-surgery; TSC patient then seizure free. Surgery cases with the highest brain T cell transcript signatures were selected for TCR beta chain sequencing of brain tissue and, where available, blood. Prior to surgery, the patients had been treated with at least one anti-epileptic drug. The TCR-sequenced patients were children whose drug-resistant epilepsy was caused by tuberous sclerosis complex, focal cortical dysplasia, Rasmussen encephalitis or hemimegalencephaly. The Monarch genomic DNA purification kit was used to extract bulk genomic DNA from unsorted brain tissue and whole blood.

The sequence came from a boy younger than two with tuberous sclerosis and intractable seizures. The source material was peripheral blood, sampled less than 6 months after surgery. The sequence links TRBV19 to TRBJ1-1; a confident D gene designation cannot be given. Read as DNA, the sequence is TGTGCCAGTAGTATCTCACTGAACACTGAAGCTTTCTTT. This gives the protein CASSISLNTEAFF.